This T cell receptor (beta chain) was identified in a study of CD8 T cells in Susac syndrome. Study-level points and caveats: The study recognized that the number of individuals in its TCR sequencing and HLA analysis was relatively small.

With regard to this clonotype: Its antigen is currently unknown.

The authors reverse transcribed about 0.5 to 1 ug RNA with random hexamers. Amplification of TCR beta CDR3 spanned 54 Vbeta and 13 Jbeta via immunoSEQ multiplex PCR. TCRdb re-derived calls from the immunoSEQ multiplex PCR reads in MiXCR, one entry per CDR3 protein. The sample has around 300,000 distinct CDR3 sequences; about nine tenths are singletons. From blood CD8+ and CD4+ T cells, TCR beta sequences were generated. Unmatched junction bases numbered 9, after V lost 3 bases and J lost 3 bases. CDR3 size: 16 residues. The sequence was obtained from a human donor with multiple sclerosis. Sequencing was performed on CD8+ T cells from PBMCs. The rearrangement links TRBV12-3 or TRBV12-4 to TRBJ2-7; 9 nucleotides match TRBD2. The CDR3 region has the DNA TGTGCCAGCAGTTTTGAGGCTAGCGGGGTGAGCTACGAGCAGTACTTC. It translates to CASSFEASGVSYEQYF.